Below, 30 T cell receptor beta chains from the same sample are listed, as sequenced in a study of T-cell memory formation after mild COVID-19 (dated by TCRdb to the early 2020s). Libraries were built with 5' RACE. The data were produced on an Illumina NovaSeq 6000. TCRdb's own reprocessing of the public reads used fastp at Q25 and MiXCR and kept productive beta chains. CDR3 protein sequences are deduplicated, and each keeps its most common genes and DNA. This sample lists around 470,000 distinct CDR3 sequences; approximately 20% were detected once. The top ten constitute 7.5% to 9.5% of the sample. The material sequenced was PBMCs or a T cell subset sorted from them (not recorded which). The receptors stem from an adult woman who had mild COVID-19 (a few samples of this study predate the infection). The sample titles of this study are shuffled in the database, so cell type and time point are left out; the donor was told from shared clones.

The rearrangement uses TRBV29-1 and TRBJ2-7; D is tentatively TRBD1 or TRBD2 (5 bases each). CDR3 length: 14 residues. The V gene lost 1 base and the J gene lost 7 bases, with 17 bases spanning the gap. CDR1 and CDR2 from the germline V gene are SQVTM and ANQGSEA. CDR3 loop: CSVEGGDEGNEQYF. The CDR3 nucleotides are TGCAGCGTTGAAGGTGGTGATGAGGGGAATGAGCAGTACTTC.

Worth noting for this clonotype: The conserved closing phenylalanine or tryptophan is absent in this CDR3, likely reflecting a read error. The DNA is left out, because the CDR3 cannot be placed on it with certainty; the CDR3 is given as TCRdb lists it. This rearrangement joins TRBV27 to TRBJ2-7. The germline gives CDR1 MNHEY, CDR2 SMNVEV (reference sequence). The CDR3 has 11 residues if both end residues are counted. CDR3 in amino acids: CASSLSSGTVL.

This clonotype showed up just a few times. The rearrangement joins TRBV20-1 to TRBJ2-5; D gene uncertain. The length of the CDR3 is 12 residues. Germline-derived CDR1 and CDR2 are DFQATT and SNEGSKA (reference sequence). Trimming removed 1 base at V and 5 bases at J, with 8 bases between. CDR3 bases: TGCAGTGCTAGAGGGGCAGCCGAGACCCAGTACTTC. Protein: CSARGAAETQYF.

The chain carries TRBV7-9 and TRBJ2-1; no clear D gene. This CDR3 is built from 15 residues. Trimming stripped 3 bases from V and 8 bases from J, with 17 bases between. In germline, CDR1 is SEHNR, CDR2 FQNEAQ (reference sequence). CDR3 residues: CASSFFRTPHDEQFF. CDR3 sequence (DNA): TGTGCCAGCAGCTTTTTCCGGACCCCTCACGATGAGCAGTTCTTC.

V and J are TRBV6-5 and TRBJ2-7; D possibly corresponds to TRBD1 (6 bases). CDR3 length: 14 residues. Germline assignment: CDR1 MNHEY and CDR2 SVGAGI. Between the trimmed V and J ends, which lost 11 bases and 2 bases, there was a span of 19 bases. The CDR3 nucleotides read TGTGCCGGGACATCTCTGGCGACCACCTACGAGCAGTACTTC. Its translation is CAGTSLATTYEQYF.

The table lists this clonotype with a few counts. The V gene is TRBV12-3 or TRBV12-4, the J gene TRBJ2-1, with D possibly TRBD2 on 7 matching bases. This CDR3 comprises 16 residues. Between the trimmed V and J ends, which lost 6 bases and 5 bases, there was a span of 20 bases. CDR3 nucleotides: TGTGCCAGCAGCCCCCCGGGGGCGGGGGTCAACAATGAGCAGTTCTTC. This translates into CASSPPGAGVNNEQFF.

This clonotype was found a few times. The chain employs TRBV7-6 and TRBJ2-7; the D is unclear. Germline values: CDR1 SGHVS, CDR2 FNYEAQ. The CDR3 loop spans 14 amino acids. Trimming took 1 base from V and 4 from J, leaving 11 bases between them. CDR3 in amino acids: CASSLGPVKYEQYF. The CDR3 nucleotides are TGTGCCAGCAGCTTAGGGCCGGTCAAATACGAGCAGTACTTC.

The chain has TRBV20-1 and TRBJ1-3; D remains unclear. This CDR3 region has 14 residues. The germline V gene encodes CDR1 DFQATT and CDR2 SNEGSKA (reference sequence). V shed 6 bases and J shed 8 bases, with 20 bases lying between them. CDR3 region: CSATGTEAVDTIYF. In nucleotides, the CDR3 is TGCAGTGCGACTGGCACAGAGGCTGTTGACACCATATATTTT.

This clonotype has only a few counts. The rearrangement links TRBV7-8 to TRBJ2-7; maybe TRBD2 (6 bases). The CDR3 spans 14 residues. The germline gives CDR1 SGHVS, CDR2 FQNEAQ. V was pared by 1 base and J by 2 bases, with 9 bases between. DNA for the CDR3: TGTGCCAGCAGCTTAGGCCAGCGGGCCTACGAGCAGTACTTC. Residues: CASSLGQRAYEQYF.

The table lists this clonotype with a few counts. V and J are TRBV20-1 and TRBJ2-3; D is unresolved. The CDR3 is 13 residues long. With 3 bases removed from V and 7 bases from J, the gap between germline ends came to 14 bases. Germline values: CDR1 DFQATT, CDR2 SNEGSKA (reference sequence). CDR3 sequence (DNA): TGCAGTGCTAGGAGAGTAGGGATGAATACGCAGTATTTT. It codes for CSARRVGMNTQYF.

This clonotype showed up many times. V gene TRBV20-1 combines with J gene TRBJ1-4; TRBD1 aligns across 7 bases. Germline CDR1 DFQATT, CDR2 SNEGSKA (reference sequence). The CDR3 spans 16 residues. After removal of 6 bases from V and 7 bases from J, the junction contained 17 bases not matched to a gene. CDR3 DNA: TGCAGTGCCACGCCTTCTCGACAGGGTTTGGGTGAAAAACTGTTTTTT. Encoded protein: CSATPSRQGLGEKLFF.

The chain is built from TRBV2 and TRBJ2-3, with D unresolved. The ends were cut back, 1 base at V and 4 bases at J, with 12 bases in the middle. CDR1 is SNHLY and CDR2 is FYNNEI in the germline V gene. The CDR3 runs 15 residues. The CDR3 nucleotides are TGTGCCAGCAGTGAAGGACTGTACGCCTCAGATACGCAGTATTTT. Its translation: CASSEGLYASDTQYF.

The V gene is TRBV20-1, the J gene TRBJ1-5; a weak D match, TRBD1 (5 bases). The length of the CDR3 is 14 residues. Trimming cost V 2 bases and J 6 bases, with 14 bases left between them. Germline values: CDR1 DFQATT, CDR2 SNEGSKA (reference sequence). The CDR3, as DNA: TGCAGTGCTAGACCGTGGCAGGGTACTCAGCCCCAGCATTTT. This codes for CSARPWQGTQPQHF.

V and J are TRBV18 and TRBJ2-1; D is undetermined. There are 12 residues in the CDR3. V gave up 1 base and J gave up 6 bases, with 4 bases separating them. CDR1 KGHSH and CDR2 LQKENI come from the germline V gene. CDR3 bases: TGTGCCAGCTCACCACGCAGCAATGAGCAGTTCTTC. Amino acid sequence: CASSPRSNEQFF. The full variable domain, completed using reference TRBV18 and TRBJ2-1, is NAGVMQNPRHLVRRRGQEARLRCSPMKGHSHVYWYRQLPEEGLKFMVYLQKENIIDESGMPKERFSAEFPKEGPSILRIQQVVRGDSAAYFCASSPRSNEQFFGPGTRLTVL.

The table lists this clonotype with a few counts. This chain joins TRBV29-1 and TRBJ2-1, with D perhaps TRBD1 (6 bases). This CDR3 region has 16 residues. The germline gives CDR1 SQVTM, CDR2 ANQGSEA. V lost 3 bases and J lost 8, with 23 bases in between. CDR3 in amino acids: CSVEGHSSRGVDEQFF. In nucleotides, the CDR3 is TGCAGCGTTGAGGGCCATTCCAGCAGGGGAGTCGATGAGCAGTTCTTC.

The chain carries TRBV6-6 and TRBJ2-2; D is perhaps TRBD1 (6 bases). Looked up from germline, CDR1 is MNHNY and CDR2 is SVGAGI (reference sequence). Trimming took off 2 bases at V and 5 bases at J, with 12 bases between the two ends. The CDR3 consists of 15 residues. Here the CDR3 reads CASSYTPQGTGELFF. The CDR3, as DNA: TGTGCCAGCAGTTACACCCCACAGGGAACCGGGGAGCTGTTTTTT.

This clonotype was detected a few times. The CDR3 DNA reads TGCGCCAGCAGCCAGGCGACTCAGGGGGCGCGGGGCCAAGAGACCCAGTACTTC. It encodes CASSQATQGARGQETQYF. The J gene is TRBJ2-5, the V gene TRBV4-1; 8 nucleotides match TRBD1. Germline assignment: CDR1 MGHRA and CDR2 YSYEKL. The CDR3 loop spans 18 amino acids. J was trimmed by 1 base and V by 3 bases; bases with no gene match: 13.

This clonotype occurred a few times. The chain combines TRBV7-3 with TRBJ2-3; 8 nucleotides agree with TRBD1. The germline CDR1 and CDR2 sequences are SGHTA and FQGTGA. V gave up 5 bases and J gave up 4 bases; unmatched junction bases: 5. The CDR3 totals 14 residues. In nucleotides, the CDR3 is TGTGCCAGCAGCAGGACAGGGCGTGCAGATACGCAGTATTTT. Protein: CASSRTGRADTQYF.

V and J are TRBV20-1 and TRBJ2-5, with D possibly being TRBD1 (6 bases). The germline CDR1 and CDR2 sequences are DFQATT and SNEGSKA (reference sequence). This CDR3 spans 15 amino acids. The V end lost 3 bases, the J end lost 3 bases, and 17 bases lay between the germline ends. The CDR3 DNA follows: TGCAGTGCTAGCGTCCCCAGGACAGCCGAAGAGACCCAGTACTTC. This gives the protein CSASVPRTAEETQYF.

The chain uses TRBV5-1 and TRBJ2-7; perhaps TRBD2 as D (5 bases). The V end lost 1 base, the J end lost 4 bases, and 9 bases lay between the germline ends. CDR1 and CDR2 (germline): SGHRS, YFSETQ. The CDR3 loop spans 13 amino acids. The CDR3 DNA is TGCGCCAGCAGCTTGAGTTTAGCGTACGAGCAGTACTTC. It specifies CASSLSLAYEQYF.

V and J are TRBV30 and TRBJ1-2, with TRBD1 as a possible D gene (5 bases). Deletions cut 8 bases from V and 4 bases from J, with 17 bases between. Germline V lookup: CDR1 GTSNPN, CDR2 SVGIG (reference sequence). CDR3 length: 13 amino acids. The CDR3 sequence is CAGGQGVAYGYTF. As DNA, the CDR3 is TGTGCCGGTGGACAAGGGGTCGCCTATGGCTACACCTTC.

This chain connects TRBV24-1 to TRBJ1-1; TRBD1 is a possible D gene (5 bases). The CDR3 runs to 13 residues. V shed 2 bases and J shed 7 bases, with 10 bases lying between them. Per germline, CDR1 KGHDR and CDR2 SFDVKD. Written as DNA, the CDR3 is TGTGCCACCAGTGATTCCGACAGAGTTGAAGCTTTCTTT. Its translation is CATSDSDRVEAFF.

In its sample, this clonotype was seen a few times. The chain combines TRBV6-2 or TRBV6-3 with TRBJ2-1, with D possibly being TRBD2 (5 bases). Trimming took 0 bases from V and 3 from J, leaving 9 bases between them. The germline V gene has CDR1 MNHEY and CDR2 SVGEGT. The CDR3 has 15 amino acids. CDR3 coding DNA: TGTGCCAGCAGTTACTCGAACGGGGTCTACAATGAGCAGTTCTTC. Translating it yields CASSYSNGVYNEQFF.

The chain links TRBV3-1 to TRBJ2-3; 8 bases are shared with TRBD2. J gave up 0 bases and V 5 bases, and 7 bases lay outside the gene matches. Per germline, CDR1 LGHDT and CDR2 YNNKEL (reference sequence). The CDR3 is made up of 16 amino acids. In nucleotides, the CDR3 is TGTGCCAGCAGCGCAAGATCTAGCGGGAGCACAGATACGCAGTATTTT. Translating gives CASSARSSGSTDTQYF.

V gene TRBV24-1 combines with J gene TRBJ2-2, with 7 nucleotides matching TRBD1. The CDR3 length is 16 residues. Losses at the gene ends were 4 bases for V and 3 bases for J; bases not matched to a gene: 7. Germline V gene lookup returns CDR1 KGHDR and CDR2 SFDVKD. The CDR3 is CATSDPTGPDTGELFF. The CDR3 DNA is TGTGCCACCAGTGACCCGACAGGGCCAGACACCGGGGAGCTGTTTTTT.

This clonotype was detected a few times. The rearrangement joins TRBV18 to TRBJ1-5, with TRBD1 identical over 7 bases. CDR1 KGHSH and CDR2 LQKENI come from the germline V gene. Trimming at V came to 3 bases and at J to 6 bases, leaving 2 bases not matched to a gene. The CDR3 is 13 residues long. CDR3: CASSPTGPQPQHF. In DNA form, the CDR3 reads TGTGCCAGCTCACCGACAGGGCCTCAGCCCCAGCATTTT. The full variable domain, with the rest looked up from reference TRBV18 and TRBJ1-5, is NAGVMQNPRHLVRRRGQEARLRCSPMKGHSHVYWYRQLPEEGLKFMVYLQKENIIDESGMPKERFSAEFPKEGPSILRIQQVVRGDSAAYFCASSPTGPQPQHFGDGTRLSIL.

This clonotype has more than one count but fewer than ten. The chain has TRBV20-1 and TRBJ2-1; TRBD2 aligns across 13 bases. This CDR3 region has 16 residues. Trimming at V came to 3 bases and at J to 2 bases, leaving 4 bases not matched to a gene. Germline-derived CDR1 and CDR2 are DFQATT and SNEGSKA (reference sequence). CDR3 region: CSASKTSGRAYNEQFF. The DNA for the CDR3 is TGCAGTGCTAGTAAAACTAGCGGGAGGGCCTACAATGAGCAGTTCTTC.

The chain links TRBV27 to TRBJ2-2, with D tentatively TRBD1 (5 bases). Between the trimmed V and J ends, which lost 7 bases and 4 bases, there was a span of 16 bases. CDR1 and CDR2 (germline): MNHEY, SMNVEV (reference sequence). The CDR3 covers 15 residues. This chain's CDR3 is CASKQEHILTGELFF. As DNA, the CDR3 is TGTGCCAGCAAACAGGAGCACATACTCACCGGGGAGCTGTTTTTT.

In its sample, this clonotype was seen a few times. This chain joins TRBV27 and TRBJ2-2, with 10 bases aligning to TRBD1. With 5 bases clipped from V and 5 bases from J, the junction kept 5 bases outside the gene matches. Germline V gene lookup returns CDR1 MNHEY and CDR2 SMNVEV (reference sequence). The CDR3 runs 15 residues. CDR3 sequence: CASSPDRGQTGELFF. CDR3 DNA: TGTGCCAGCAGTCCAGACAGGGGGCAAACCGGGGAGCTGTTTTTT.

The V call is TRBV10-3, the J call TRBJ2-3; 7 nucleotides align to TRBD1. The J segment lost 2 bases and the V segment lost 8 bases, leaving 7 bases of the junction unmatched. CDR1 and CDR2 from the germline V gene are ENHRY and SYGVKD. The CDR3 is 14 amino acids. CDR3 coding DNA: TGTGCCATCGCGCAGGGACAGTCCACAGATACGCAGTATTTT. It translates to CAIAQGQSTDTQYF.